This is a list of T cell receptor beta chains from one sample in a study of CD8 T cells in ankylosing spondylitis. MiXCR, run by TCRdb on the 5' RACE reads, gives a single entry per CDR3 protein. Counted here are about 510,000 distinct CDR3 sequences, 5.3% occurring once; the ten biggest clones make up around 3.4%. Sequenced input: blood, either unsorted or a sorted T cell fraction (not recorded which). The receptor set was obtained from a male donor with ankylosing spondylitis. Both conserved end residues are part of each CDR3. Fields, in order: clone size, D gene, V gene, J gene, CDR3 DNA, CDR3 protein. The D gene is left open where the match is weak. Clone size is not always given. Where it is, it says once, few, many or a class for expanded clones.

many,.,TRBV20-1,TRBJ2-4,TGCAGCCCCCTATCGGGTCTAGCCAAAAACATTCAGTACTTC,CSPLSGLAKNIQYF
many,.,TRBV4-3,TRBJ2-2,TGCGCCAGCAGCCAAGAGAGAAGGGAAAGCGGGGAGCTGTTTTTT,CASSQERRESGELFF
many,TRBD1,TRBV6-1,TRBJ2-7,TGTGCCAGCAGCGAATCGGGGGACAGGGTCTACGAGCAGTACTTC,CASSESGDRVYEQYF
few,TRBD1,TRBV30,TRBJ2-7,TGTGCCTGGAGTCCTCGGGACAGGGGTACCTACGAGCAGTACTTC,CAWSPRDRGTYEQYF
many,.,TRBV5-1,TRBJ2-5,TGCGCCAGCAGCTTGTACGGTCTCCTAGGGGAGACCCAGTACTTC,CASSLYGLLGETQYF
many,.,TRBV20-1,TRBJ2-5,TGCAGTCGGGACTCCGGTCAGACCCAGTACTTC,CSRDSGQTQYF
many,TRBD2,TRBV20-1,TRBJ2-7,TGCAGTGTAGCCAGCGGGGTGTACGAGCAGTACTTC,CSVASGVYEQYF
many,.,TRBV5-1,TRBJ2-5,TGCGCCAGCAGCTTGAGCAGCAGGGAAAGAGGTCGGGAGACCCAGTACTTC,CASSLSSRERGRETQYF
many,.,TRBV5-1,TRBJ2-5,TGCGCCAGCAGCTTGGGACTTGGGGTGACCCAGTACTTC,CASSLGLGVTQYF
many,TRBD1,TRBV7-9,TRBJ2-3,TGTGCCAGCAGCTTAATTCCCCAGGGGGACAGGGCAGATACGCAGTATTTT,CASSLIPQGDRADTQYF
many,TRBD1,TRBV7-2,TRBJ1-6,TGTGCCAGCAGCTTATATGCTCCGGGACAGGGTTATTCACCCCTCCACTTT,CASSLYAPGQGYSPLHF
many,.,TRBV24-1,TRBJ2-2,TGTGCCACCAGTGATTTGAAGGGAGGGAACACCGGGGAGCTGTTTTTT,CATSDLKGGNTGELFF
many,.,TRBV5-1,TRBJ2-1,TGCGCCAGCAGCCCCAATTTCGGGGCTGGCAATGAGCAGTTCTTC,CASSPNFGAGNEQFF
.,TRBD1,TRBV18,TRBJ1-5,TGTGCCAGCTCAAGGTCTACAGGGGGCAATCAGCCCCAGCATTTT,CASSRSTGGNQPQHF
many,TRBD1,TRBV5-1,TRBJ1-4,TGCGCCAGCAGCTTCCTCAGGGGGGCCCAGGGCGAAAAACTGTTTTTT,CASSFLRGAQGEKLFF
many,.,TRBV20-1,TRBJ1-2,TGCAGTGCTAGAGATTTTTTGGAAAAGGTTCTTCGTGGCTACACCTTC,CSARDFLEKVLRGYTF
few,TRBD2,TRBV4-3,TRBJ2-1,TGCGCCAGCAGCCAAGAGGTAGCGGGAGAGAGAAATGAGCAGTTCTTC,CASSQEVAGERNEQFF
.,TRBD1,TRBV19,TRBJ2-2,TGTGCCACATTGGACAGGGGGAACACCGGGGAGCTGTTTTTT,CATLDRGNTGELFF
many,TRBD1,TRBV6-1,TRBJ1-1,TGTGCCAGCGGGGCGAGGGCGGGACAGGCGGTCCCCCTCACTGAAGCTTTCTTT,CASGARAGQAVPLTEAFF
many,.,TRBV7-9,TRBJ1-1,TGTGCCAGCAGCCTTTCAGCCGGGTCGGCTGAAGCTTTCTTT,CASSLSAGSAEAFF
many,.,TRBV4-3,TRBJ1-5,TGCGCCAGCAGCCAAGATTTGGCGCAGCCCCAGCATTTT,CASSQDLAQPQHF
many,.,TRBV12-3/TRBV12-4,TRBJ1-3,TGTGCCAGCAGTGCAAAGGGGACGGGAAACACCATATATTTT,CASSAKGTGNTIYF
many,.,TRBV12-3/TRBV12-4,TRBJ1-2,TGTGCCAGCAGTTTTTGGGATGTGGGCTACACCTTC,CASSFWDVGYTF
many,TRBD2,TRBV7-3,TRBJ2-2,TGTGCCAGCAGCCGGGGGGGGCGCCCGACCGGGGAGCTGTTTTTT,CASSRGGRPTGELFF
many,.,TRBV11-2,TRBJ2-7,TGTGCCAGCAGCTTAACTACCTCCTCCTACGGGCAGTACTTC,CASSLTTSSYGQYF
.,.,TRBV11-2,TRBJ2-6,TGTGCCAGCAGTCGGGAGTCTTATAAGGGGACTGGGGCCAACGTCCTGACTTTC,CASSRESYKGTGANVLTF
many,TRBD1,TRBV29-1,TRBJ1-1,TGCAGCGTTACCAGGACAGGGGCTGACACTGAAGCTTTCTTT,CSVTRTGADTEAFF
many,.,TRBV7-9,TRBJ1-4,TGTGCCAGCCGTGCAGGAGTAAATGAAAAACTGTTTTTT,CASRAGVNEKLFF
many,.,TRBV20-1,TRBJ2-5,TGCAGTGCCGACCGGGACGAAGAGACCCAGTACTTC,CSADRDEETQYF
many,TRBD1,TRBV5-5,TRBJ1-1,TGTGCCAGCAGCTTCTGGACAGGCCGGAACACTGAAGCTTTCTTT,CASSFWTGRNTEAFF
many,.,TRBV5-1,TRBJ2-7,TGCGCCAGCAGCATCACAGCCCTTAGCTCCTACGAGCAGTACTTC,CASSITALSSYEQYF
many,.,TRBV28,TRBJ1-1,TGTGCCAGCAGTTCCGACCTGGGCGGAACTTCTGAAGCTTTCTTT,CASSSDLGGTSEAFF
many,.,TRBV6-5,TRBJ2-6,TGTGCCAGCAGTTACTCATTGAACTCTGGGGCCAACGTCCTGACTTTC,CASSYSLNSGANVLTF
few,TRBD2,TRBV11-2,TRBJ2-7,TGTGCCAGCAGCGAGCCGGGACTAGCGGGAGGGAGGTACGAGCAGTACTTC,CASSEPGLAGGRYEQYF
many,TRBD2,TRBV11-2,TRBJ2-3,TGTGCCAGCAGCTTACAGCCTAGCGGGGGGATTAGCACAGATACGCAGTATTTT,CASSLQPSGGISTDTQYF
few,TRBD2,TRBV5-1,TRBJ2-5,TGCGCCAGCAGCCCACGGACTAGCGGGTTCCAAGAGACCCAGTACTTC,CASSPRTSGFQETQYF
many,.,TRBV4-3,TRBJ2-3,TGCGCCAGCAGCCAAGGAGAGGGGGTATCAGATACGCAGTATTTT,CASSQGEGVSDTQYF
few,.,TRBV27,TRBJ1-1,TGTGCCAGCAGTTTTAACGGGGGAGTGTACACTGAAGCTTTCTTT,CASSFNGGVYTEAFF
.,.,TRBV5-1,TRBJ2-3,TGCGCCAGCAGCTTGGCGCCTCCTAGCACAGATACGCAGTATTTT,CASSLAPPSTDTQYF
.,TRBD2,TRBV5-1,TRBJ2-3,TGCGCCAGCAGCTTGGAACTAGCGGGAGATTTGACGCAGTATTTT,CASSLELAGDLTQYF
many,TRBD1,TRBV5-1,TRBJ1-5,TGCGCCAGCAGCTGGGGGGACAGGGGCAGGGATCAGCCCCAGCATTTT,CASSWGDRGRDQPQHF
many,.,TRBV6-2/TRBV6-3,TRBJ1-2,TGTGCCAGCAGTTACGGAGGGGTTGCTGGCTACACCTTC,CASSYGGVAGYTF
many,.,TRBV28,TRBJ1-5,TGTGCCAGCAGGGGAGGGTTATATCAGCCCCAGCATTTT,CASRGGLYQPQHF
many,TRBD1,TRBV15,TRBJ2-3,TGTGCCACCAGCACCGGACAGGGGGCAGATACGCAGTATTTT,CATSTGQGADTQYF
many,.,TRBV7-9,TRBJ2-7,TGTGCCAGCAGCTTAGCGATGGACCCCCGTCCCCCCTACGAGCAGTACTTC,CASSLAMDPRPPYEQYF
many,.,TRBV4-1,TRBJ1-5,TGCGCCAGCAGCCAAGTGTCTTCGGTGAATCAGCCCCAGCATTTT,CASSQVSSVNQPQHF
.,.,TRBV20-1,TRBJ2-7,TGCAGTGCCTCCCGGGATTACTACGAGCAGTACTTC,CSASRDYYEQYF
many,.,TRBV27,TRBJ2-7,TGTGCCAGCAGTTTATATGCCCCCCCGTCGACAGCAGAAAGAGGTTACGAGCAGTACTTC,CASSLYAPPSTAERGYEQYF
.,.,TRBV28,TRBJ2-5,TGTGCCACCGGGGGGCTGGAAGAGACCCAGTACTTC,CATGGLEETQYF
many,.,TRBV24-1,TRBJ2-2,TGTGCCACCAGTGATTTAGTAGTAAGGGGATCGAACACCGGGGAGCTGTTTTTT,CATSDLVVRGSNTGELFF
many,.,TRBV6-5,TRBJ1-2,TGTGCCAGCAGTTTTGGAGACGCCAGAGATGGCTACACCTTC,CASSFGDARDGYTF
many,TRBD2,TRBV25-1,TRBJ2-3,TGTGCCAGCAGTCCTCTAGCGGGGGACGATCGTTATAGCACAGATACGCAGTATTTT,CASSPLAGDDRYSTDTQYF
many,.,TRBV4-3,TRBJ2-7,TGCGCCAGCAGCCCGGGGATGGTGTTGGGGGTTTATAGCGAGCAGTACTTC,CASSPGMVLGVYSEQYF